Following are 11 T cell receptor beta chains from one sample sequenced in a study of shared clonotypes between healthy human individuals. Clones were sequenced by immunoSEQ multiplex PCR, and TCRdb holds only the in-frame ones, with some missing. The sample records some 2,400,000 clones, approximately 94% being singletons. The sample was naive CD4+ T cells sorted from blood. Subset noted: CD45RA+ positively selected. Every receptor here comes from a man in his late teens or twenties in good health.

V usage is TRBV5-1 and J usage is TRBJ1-1; 10 bases agree with TRBD1. The CDR3 consists of 15 residues. CDR1 and CDR2 from the germline V gene are SGHRS and YFSETQ. V dropped 4 bases and J dropped 1; count of bases not matched to a gene: 4. As DNA, the CDR3 is TGCGCCAGCAGCAACGGACAGGGGGGGAACACTGAAGCTTTCTTT. It specifies CASSNGQGGNTEAFF.

The chain carries TRBV30 and TRBJ1-3, with D maybe TRBD1 (6 bases). Germline V gene lookup returns CDR1 GTSNPN and CDR2 SVGIG (reference sequence). This CDR3 comprises 16 residues. Trimming cost V 3 bases and J 0 bases, with 15 bases left between them. The CDR3 reads CAWSYRQADSGNTIYF. The CDR3 DNA reads TGTGCCTGGAGCTATAGACAGGCCGACTCTGGAAACACCATATATTTT.

The rearrangement links TRBV5-8 to TRBJ1-2; the D is unclear. CDR1 is SGHTS, CDR2 YDEGEE, per germline. Trimming took off 2 bases at V and 6 bases at J, with 20 bases between the two ends. CDR3 size: 16 residues. The CDR3 DNA follows: TGTGCCAGCAGCTTATACACCCTCAAGACGGAACATGGCTACACCTTC. This sequence encodes CASSLYTLKTEHGYTF. The full variable domain, completed using reference TRBV5-8 and TRBJ1-2, is EAGVTQSPTHLIKTRGQQATLRCSPISGHTSVYWYQQALGLGLQFLLWYDEGEERNRGNFPPRFSGRQFPNYSSELNVNALELEDSALYLCASSLYTLKTEHGYTFGSGTRLTVV.

The chain recombines TRBV19 with TRBJ1-6; 9 bases line up with TRBD1. Germline V gene data show CDR1 as LNHDA and CDR2 as SQIVND (reference sequence). The CDR3 consists of 13 residues. The ends lost 6 bases at V and 10 bases at J; junction bases unmatched: 4. Written as DNA, the CDR3 is TGTGCCAGTAGGGGACAGGGTCAATCACCCCTCCACTTT. Residues: CASRGQGQSPLHF.

Of note for this clone: Distinct nucleotide sequences in the sample also encode this CDR3. The chain links TRBV30 to TRBJ2-7; D might be TRBD1 (6 bases). The CDR3 contains 14 residues. V was shortened by 0 bases and J by 1 base, with 10 bases between the two germline ends. In germline, CDR1 is GTSNPN, CDR2 SVGIG (reference sequence). CDR3 protein: CAWSVQGGSYEQYF. As DNA, the CDR3 is TGTGCCTGGAGTGTACAAGGGGGTTCCTACGAGCAGTACTTC.

Points on this clone: This sample also contains other DNA sequences that code for the same CDR3. The gene calls are TRBV7-9 and TRBJ2-5; TRBD2 is a possible D gene (5 bases). CDR3 length equals 14 residues. The germline CDR1 and CDR2 sequences are SEHNR and FQNEAQ (reference sequence). V lost 2 bases and J lost 0, with 7 bases in between. The CDR3 DNA sequence: TGTGCCAGCAGCTTAACGGGATACCAAGAGACCCAGTACTTC. Its protein is CASSLTGYQETQYF.

The V and J genes are TRBV10-3 and TRBJ1-4; 7 bases fit TRBD1. The V gene end was trimmed by 3 bases and the J gene end by 8 bases; junction bases not matched to a gene: 6. Germline CDR1 reads ENHRY; CDR2 reads SYGVKD. This CDR3 is 14 amino acids long. CDR3 nucleotides: TGTGCCATCAGTGAAACAGGGGCGGACGAAAAACTGTTTTTT. Protein sequence: CAISETGADEKLFF.

This sequence joins TRBV9 and TRBJ2-1; 9 bases fit TRBD1. The junction had 9 bases not matched to a gene; V was cut back by 3 bases and J by 8 bases. Germline V CDR1 and CDR2: SGDLS, YYNGEE. CDR3 size: 15 residues. The CDR3 region is CASSAGTGWWDEQFF. The CDR3 region has the DNA TGTGCCAGCAGCGCAGGGACAGGGTGGTGGGATGAGCAGTTCTTC.

The genes are TRBV6-6 and TRBJ1-2, with unresolved D. V was cut by 6 bases and J by 8 bases, with 13 bases left in between. The CDR3 runs to 12 residues. Germline loops: CDR1 MNHNY, CDR2 SVGAGI (reference sequence). The CDR3 nucleotides are TGTGCCAGCAGCCAAGGACTGCGGGGCTACACCTTC. Residues: CASSQGLRGYTF.

The rearrangement links TRBV29-1 to TRBJ2-7; TRBD1 matches 9 bases. This CDR3 is 12 amino acids long. J gave up 6 bases and V 3 bases, and 3 bases lay outside the gene matches. CDR1 is SQVTM, CDR2 ANQGSEA, per germline. Written as DNA, the CDR3 is TGCAGCGTTGAGGGACAGGGAACCGAGCAGTACTTC. This translates into CSVEGQGTEQYF.

The rearrangement joins TRBV9 to TRBJ2-3, with 9 bases that match TRBD2. Germline V CDR1 and CDR2: SGDLS, YYNGEE. The CDR3 has 16 amino acids. The trim removed 0 bases at V and 1 base at J, leaving 3 bases unmatched. The CDR3 is CASSVDIAGGTDTQYF. As DNA, the CDR3 is TGTGCCAGCAGCGTAGACATAGCGGGGGGCACAGATACGCAGTATTTT.